This is a list of T cell receptor beta chains from one sample in a study of blood T cell repertoires in COVID-19. Produced via immunoSEQ multiplex PCR; TCRdb's table is partial and in-frame only. Of about 140,000 clones listed, roughly 81% are singletons. Sequencing input: PBMCs or T cells enriched from blood (not recorded which). Every receptor here comes from a woman aged 45-60 years with acute COVID-19. Both conserved end residues are part of each CDR3. The order of the fields is D gene, V gene, clone size, J gene, CDR3 protein, CDR3 DNA. A D gene is named only where the DNA matches it firmly. Part of the rows lack a size; the others show once, few, many or a class for expanded clones.

D gene: -
V gene: TRBV25-1
clone size: -
J gene: TRBJ1-3
CDR3 protein: CASRDEGTGNTIYF
CDR3 DNA: TGTGCCAGCAGGGACGAGGGTACGGGAAACACCATATATTTT

D gene: -
V gene: TRBV30
clone size: -
J gene: TRBJ1-3
CDR3 protein: CAWSRDSGNTIYF
CDR3 DNA: TGTGCCTGGAGTCGGGACTCTGGAAACACCATATATTTT

D gene: -
V gene: TRBV11-3
clone size: -
J gene: TRBJ2-3
CDR3 protein: CASNRGGLTDTQYF
CDR3 DNA: TGTGCCAGCAACAGGGGGGGACTTACAGATACGCAGTATTTT

D gene: TRBD2
V gene: TRBV4-2
clone size: -
J gene: TRBJ2-7
CDR3 protein: CASSQAGTTSYEQYF
CDR3 DNA: TGTGCCAGCAGCCAAGCCGGGACTACCTCCTACGAGCAGTACTTC

D gene: TRBD2
V gene: TRBV4-3
clone size: -
J gene: TRBJ2-7
CDR3 protein: CASSLNRGGGSGEQYF
CDR3 DNA: TGCGCCAGCAGCCTCAATCGTGGCGGCGGGAGTGGCGAGCAGTACTTC

D gene: -
V gene: TRBV11-1
clone size: -
J gene: TRBJ2-3
CDR3 protein: CASSLLGPTDTQYF
CDR3 DNA: TGTGCCAGCAGCTTACTTGGGCCCACAGATACGCAGTATTTT

D gene: -
V gene: TRBV9
clone size: -
J gene: TRBJ1-6
CDR3 protein: CASSARWSIGSPLHF
CDR3 DNA: TGTGCCAGCAGCGCCCGATGGTCGATCGGTTCACCCCTCCACTTT

D gene: -
V gene: TRBV24-1
clone size: -
J gene: TRBJ1-6
CDR3 protein: CATRGQGWSYNSPLHF
CDR3 DNA: TGTGCCACCAGGGGGCAGGGGTGGTCCTATAATTCACCCCTCCACTTT

D gene: -
V gene: TRBV5-4
clone size: -
J gene: TRBJ2-2
CDR3 protein: CASSSAGTNTGELFF
CDR3 DNA: TGTGCCAGCAGCTCGGCAGGGACGAACACCGGGGAGCTGTTTTTT

D gene: TRBD2
V gene: TRBV4-1
clone size: -
J gene: TRBJ2-1
CDR3 protein: CASSRSGGLDSGEQFF
CDR3 DNA: TGCGCCAGCAGCCGATCGGGGGGACTAGATTCTGGTGAGCAGTTCTTC

D gene: TRBD2
V gene: TRBV9
clone size: -
J gene: TRBJ2-5
CDR3 protein: CASSVVAGRAGETQYF
CDR3 DNA: TGTGCCAGCAGCGTAGTGGCCGGGAGGGCCGGGGAGACCCAGTACTTC

D gene: TRBD1
V gene: TRBV18
clone size: -
J gene: TRBJ2-7
CDR3 protein: CASSPADRGLSEQYF
CDR3 DNA: TGTGCCAGCTCACCCGCGGACAGGGGGCTTAGCGAGCAGTACTTC

D gene: -
V gene: TRBV18
clone size: once
J gene: TRBJ1-1
CDR3 protein: CASSPSQGPVAEAFF
CDR3 DNA: TGTGCCAGCTCACCATCGCAGGGGCCGGTCGCTGAAGCTTTCTTT

D gene: TRBD1
V gene: TRBV30
clone size: -
J gene: TRBJ1-1
CDR3 protein: CASWTGGRKAFF
CDR3 DNA: TGTGCCTCGTGGACAGGGGGCAGGAAAGCTTTCTTT

D gene: -
V gene: TRBV7-9
clone size: -
J gene: TRBJ1-4
CDR3 protein: CASSREDNEKLFF
CDR3 DNA: TGTGCCAGCAGCCGGGAAGATAATGAAAAACTGTTTTTT

D gene: -
V gene: TRBV7-8
clone size: once
J gene: TRBJ2-5
CDR3 protein: CASRTVTLGGQETQYF
CDR3 DNA: TGTGCCAGCAGAACCGTAACCCTGGGGGGCCAAGAGACCCAGTACTTC

D gene: -
V gene: TRBV5-1
clone size: -
J gene: TRBJ1-1
CDR3 protein: CASSLRRDGVAFF
CDR3 DNA: TGCGCCAGCAGCTTGAGGAGGGACGGGGTGGCTTTCTTT

D gene: TRBD1
V gene: TRBV7-9
clone size: -
J gene: TRBJ2-5
CDR3 protein: CASSFRGRSESEETQYF
CDR3 DNA: TGTGCCAGCAGCTTCAGGGGGCGATCGGAAAGCGAAGAGACCCAGTACTTC

D gene: -
V gene: TRBV6-5
clone size: once
J gene: TRBJ2-3
CDR3 protein: CASSVRDTQYF
CDR3 DNA: TGTGCCAGCAGCGTACGGGATACGCAGTATTTT

D gene: -
V gene: TRBV21-1
clone size: -
J gene: TRBJ1-6
CDR3 protein: CASSGEDRTPDNSPLHF
CDR3 DNA: TGTGCCAGCAGCGGAGAAGACAGAACGCCTGATAATTCACCCCTCCACTTT

D gene: -
V gene: TRBV12-3/TRBV12-4
clone size: -
J gene: TRBJ2-2
CDR3 protein: CASSTRGTGELFF
CDR3 DNA: TGTGCCAGCAGTACACGAGGCACCGGGGAGCTGTTTTTT